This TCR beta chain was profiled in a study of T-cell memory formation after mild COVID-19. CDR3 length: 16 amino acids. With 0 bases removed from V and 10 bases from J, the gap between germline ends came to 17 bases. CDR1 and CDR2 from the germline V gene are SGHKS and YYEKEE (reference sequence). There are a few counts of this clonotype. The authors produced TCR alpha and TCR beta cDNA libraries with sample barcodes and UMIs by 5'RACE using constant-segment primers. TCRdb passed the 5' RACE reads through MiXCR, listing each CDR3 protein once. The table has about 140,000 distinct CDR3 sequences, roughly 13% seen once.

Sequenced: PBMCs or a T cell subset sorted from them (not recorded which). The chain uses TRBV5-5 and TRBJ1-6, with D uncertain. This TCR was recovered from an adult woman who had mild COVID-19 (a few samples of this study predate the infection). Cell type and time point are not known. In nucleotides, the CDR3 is TGTGCCAGCAGCTTGGGTCTGGATTCGGTTGGATCACCCCTCCACTTT. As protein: CASSLGLDSVGSPLHF.